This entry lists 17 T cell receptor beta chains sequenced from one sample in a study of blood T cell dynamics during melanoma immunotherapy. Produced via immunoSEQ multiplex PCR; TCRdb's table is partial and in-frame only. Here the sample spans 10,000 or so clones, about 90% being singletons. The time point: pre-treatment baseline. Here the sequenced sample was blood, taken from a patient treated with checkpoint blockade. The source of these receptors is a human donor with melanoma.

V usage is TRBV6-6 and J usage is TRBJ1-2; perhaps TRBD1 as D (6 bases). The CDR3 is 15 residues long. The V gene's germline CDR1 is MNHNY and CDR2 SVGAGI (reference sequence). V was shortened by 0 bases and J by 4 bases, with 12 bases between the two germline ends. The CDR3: CASSYSMGGAYGYTF. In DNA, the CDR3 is TGTGCCAGCAGTTACTCGATGGGGGGGGCCTATGGCTACACCTTC.

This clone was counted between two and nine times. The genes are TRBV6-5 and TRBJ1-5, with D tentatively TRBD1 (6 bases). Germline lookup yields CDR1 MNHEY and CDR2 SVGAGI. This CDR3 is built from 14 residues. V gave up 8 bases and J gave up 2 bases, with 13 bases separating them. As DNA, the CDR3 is TGTGCCAGCCGGGGGGCGCGGGGCAATCAGCCCCAGCATTTT. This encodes CASRGARGNQPQHF.

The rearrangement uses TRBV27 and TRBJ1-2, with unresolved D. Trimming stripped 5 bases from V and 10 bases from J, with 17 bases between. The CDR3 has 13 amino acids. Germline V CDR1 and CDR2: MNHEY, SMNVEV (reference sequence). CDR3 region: CASSPADPLDYTF. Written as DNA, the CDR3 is TGTGCCAGCAGTCCCGCGGACCCCTTGGACTACACCTTC.

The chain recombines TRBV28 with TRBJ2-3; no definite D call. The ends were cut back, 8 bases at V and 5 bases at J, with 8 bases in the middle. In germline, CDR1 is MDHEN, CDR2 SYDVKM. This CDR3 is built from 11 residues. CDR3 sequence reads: CASHLGDTQYF. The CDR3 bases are TGTGCCAGCCACTTGGGAGATACGCAGTATTTT.

The CDR3 region has the DNA TGTGCCAGCAGCGCCGGGCAGGACGGCACAGATACGCAGTATTTT. Translated, it gives CASSAGQDGTDTQYF. The chain links TRBV7-3 to TRBJ2-3; D remains ambiguous. The CDR3 length is 15 residues. The V end lost 5 bases, the J end lost 1 base, and 13 bases lay between the germline ends. The V gene's germline CDR1 is SGHTA and CDR2 FQGTGA.

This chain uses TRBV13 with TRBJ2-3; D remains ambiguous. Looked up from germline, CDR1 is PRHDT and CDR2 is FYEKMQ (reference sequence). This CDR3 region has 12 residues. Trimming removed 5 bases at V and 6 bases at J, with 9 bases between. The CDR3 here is CASSPRPDTQYF. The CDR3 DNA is TGTGCCAGCAGCCCACGTCCGGATACGCAGTATTTT.

The CDR3 coding sequence is TGTGCCTCCCGGGGGGGGAGGGCCAGCGATGAGCAGTTCTTC. It specifies CASRGGRASDEQFF. The chain combines TRBV30 with TRBJ2-1; 8 nucleotides align to TRBD2. The CDR3 totals 14 residues. The ends lost 7 bases at V and 8 bases at J; junction bases unmatched: 13. Germline-derived CDR1 and CDR2 are GTSNPN and SVGIG (reference sequence).

This chain's CDR3 is CASSLGLAGNEQFF. Written as DNA, the CDR3 is TGTGCCAGCAGCTTGGGACTAGCGGGGAATGAGCAGTTCTTC. The chain joins TRBV7-9 to TRBJ2-1, with TRBD2 matching 13 bases. Germline CDR1 and CDR2: SEHNR and FQNEAQ (reference sequence). Trimming removed 3 bases from V and 7 bases from J; junction bases left unmatched: 0. CDR3 size: 14 residues. The whole variable domain, filled in from reference TRBV7-9 and TRBJ2-1, reads DTGVSQNPRHKITKRGQNVTFRCDPISEHNRLYWYRQTLGQGPEFLTYFQNEAQLEKSRLLSDRFSAERPKGSFSTLEIQRTEQGDSAMYLCASSLGLAGNEQFFGPGTRLTVL.

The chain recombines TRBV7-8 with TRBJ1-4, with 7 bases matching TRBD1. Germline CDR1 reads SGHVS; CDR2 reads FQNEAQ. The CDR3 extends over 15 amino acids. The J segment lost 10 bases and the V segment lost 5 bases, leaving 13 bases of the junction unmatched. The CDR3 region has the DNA TGTGCCAGCAGCCCACGACAGGGCCCCTCGGGAAAACTGTTTTTT. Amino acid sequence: CASSPRQGPSGKLFF. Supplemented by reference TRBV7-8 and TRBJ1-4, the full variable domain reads GAGVSQSPRYKVAKRGQDVALRCDPISGHVSLFWYQQALGQGPEFLTYFQNEAQLDKSGLPSDRFFAERPEGSVSTLKIQRTQQEDSAVYLCASSPRQGPSGKLFFGSGTQLSVL.

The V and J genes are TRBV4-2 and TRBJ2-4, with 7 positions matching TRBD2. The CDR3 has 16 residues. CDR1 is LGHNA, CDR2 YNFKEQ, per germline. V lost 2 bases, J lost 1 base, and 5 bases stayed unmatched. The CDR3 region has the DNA TGTGCCAGCAGCCAACCTAGCGGAGGGGCCAAAAACATTCAGTACTTC. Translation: CASSQPSGGAKNIQYF.

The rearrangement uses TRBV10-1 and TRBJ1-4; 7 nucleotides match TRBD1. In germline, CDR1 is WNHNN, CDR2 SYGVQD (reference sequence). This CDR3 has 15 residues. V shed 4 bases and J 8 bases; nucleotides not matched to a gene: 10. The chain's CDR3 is CASSASYRGGEKLFF. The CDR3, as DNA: TGCGCCAGCAGTGCATCCTACAGGGGCGGCGAAAAACTGTTTTTT.

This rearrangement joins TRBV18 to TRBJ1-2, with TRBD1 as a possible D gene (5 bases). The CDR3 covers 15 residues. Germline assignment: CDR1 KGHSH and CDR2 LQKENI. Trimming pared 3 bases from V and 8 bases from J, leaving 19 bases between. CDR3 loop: CASSPPTDWGSGYTF. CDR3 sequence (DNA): TGTGCCAGCTCACCCCCTACCGATTGGGGCTCCGGCTACACCTTC.

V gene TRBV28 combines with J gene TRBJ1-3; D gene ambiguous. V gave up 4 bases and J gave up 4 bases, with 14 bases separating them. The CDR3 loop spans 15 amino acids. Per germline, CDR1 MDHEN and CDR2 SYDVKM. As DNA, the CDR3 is TGTGCCAGCAGTTCCTTAAGGGCGGGGGGAAACACCATATATTTT. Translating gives CASSSLRAGGNTIYF. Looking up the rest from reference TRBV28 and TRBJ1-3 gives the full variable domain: DVKVTQSSRYLVKRTGEKVFLECVQDMDHENMFWYRQDPGLGLRLIYFSYDVKMKEKGDIPEGYSVSREKKERFSLILESASTNQTSMYLCASSSLRAGGNTIYFGEGSWLTVV.

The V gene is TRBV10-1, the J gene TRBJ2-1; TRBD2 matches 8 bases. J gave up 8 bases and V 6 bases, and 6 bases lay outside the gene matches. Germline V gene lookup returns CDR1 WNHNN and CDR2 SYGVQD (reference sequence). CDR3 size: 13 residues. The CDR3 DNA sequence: TGCGCCAGCAGGCGGGAGGAGGGGGATGAGCAGTTCTTC. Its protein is CASRREEGDEQFF.

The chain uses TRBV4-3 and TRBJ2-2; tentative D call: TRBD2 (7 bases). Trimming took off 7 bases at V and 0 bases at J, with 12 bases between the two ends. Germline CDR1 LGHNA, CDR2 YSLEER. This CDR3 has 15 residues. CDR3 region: CASKGGGPNTGELFF. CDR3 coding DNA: TGCGCCAGCAAGGGCGGGGGCCCGAACACCGGGGAGCTGTTTTTT.

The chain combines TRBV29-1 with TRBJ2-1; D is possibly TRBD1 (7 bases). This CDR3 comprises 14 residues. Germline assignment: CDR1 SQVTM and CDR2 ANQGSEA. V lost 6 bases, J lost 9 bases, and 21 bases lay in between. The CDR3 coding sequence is TGCAGCGTGACCGGGACAGCGCCGGAGGGTGAGCAGTTCTTC. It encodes CSVTGTAPEGEQFF.

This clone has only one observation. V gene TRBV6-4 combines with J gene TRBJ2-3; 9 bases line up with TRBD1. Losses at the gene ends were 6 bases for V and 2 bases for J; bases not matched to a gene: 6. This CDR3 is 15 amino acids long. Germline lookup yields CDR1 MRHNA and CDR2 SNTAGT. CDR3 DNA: TGTGCCAGCAGAGCCGGGACAGGGCACACAGATACGCAGTATTTT. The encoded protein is CASRAGTGHTDTQYF.